This T cell receptor beta chain was sequenced in a study of shared clonotypes between healthy human individuals. After removal of 2 bases from V and 2 bases from J, the junction contained 6 bases not matched to a gene. The CDR3 has 16 amino acids. The V gene's germline CDR1 is MNHEY and CDR2 SVGAGI. Notes on the study in general: Limitation of the genetic and exposure-history diversity represented came from the few donors. Richness estimates generally favored naive over memory subsets.

As concerns this clone: Its antigen remains unknown.

Original processing notes: ImmunoSEQ sequences covered only the junction and lacked quality scores; filtering therefore differed. TCRdb keeps only in-frame clones here, not all; method: immunoSEQ multiplex PCR. The V and J calls and clone size are taken from that table; D and trimming were inferred from the DNA. Here the sample spans 2 million to 3 million clones, approximately 93% being singletons. The chain joins TRBV6-5 to TRBJ2-7, with 10 bases aligning to TRBD2. This receptor was obtained from a man aged 18-30 years in good health. Some clones in this sample may be carry-over from other donors' samples. Material for sequencing was naive CD4+ T cells from PBMCs. The sample's subset: CD45RA+ positively selected. CDR3 amino acids: CASSYASGSWAYEQYF. Here the CDR3 DNA reads TGTGCCAGCAGTTACGCTAGCGGGAGCTGGGCCTACGAGCAGTACTTC.